A single sample gave rise to the 10 T cell receptor beta chains below, sequenced in a study of regulatory T cells in long-lasting Graves disease. The sample's time point: persistent/refractory GD, antithyroid drugs over 5 years with positive TRAb. Scientists built the TCR library using RNA that was extracted from PBMCs. For TCR beta, libraries came from iRepertoire HTBI primers and Arm-PCR of CDR3 regions. TCRdb processed the multiplex PCR reads anew with MiXCR; each CDR3 protein has one entry. The table shows a few hundred thousand distinct CDR3 sequences, with around 20% occurring only once. Sequencing was performed on peripheral blood mononuclear cells (PBMCs), taken when the disease was refractory, from a patient treated with antithyroid drugs. These receptors were obtained from a female donor with Graves disease.

This clonotype was picked up a small number of times. The J gene is TRBJ1-1, the V gene TRBV28; tentatively, D is TRBD1 (5 bases). CDR3 length: 17 residues. Trimming shortened V by 6 bases and J by 3 bases, and 23 bases separated the two germline ends. The germline V gene has CDR1 MDHEN and CDR2 SYDVKM. The CDR3 region has the DNA TGTGCCAGCAGCTACCCAAAGGGTAGGGTGGGGGACACTGAAGCTTTCTTT. This codes for CASSYPKGRVGDTEAFF. The full variable domain, with the rest looked up from reference TRBV28 and TRBJ1-1, is DVKVTQSSRYLVKRTGEKVFLECVQDMDHENMFWYRQDPGLGLRLIYFSYDVKMKEKGDIPEGYSVSREKKERFSLILESASTNQTSMYLCASSYPKGRVGDTEAFFGQGTRLTVV.

This clonotype has just a few counts. The genes are TRBV5-1 and TRBJ1-1, with a possible D match to TRBD1 (5 bases). Looked up from germline, CDR1 is SGHRS and CDR2 is YFSETQ. The V and J ends lost 3 bases and 1 base respectively, with 13 bases between them. CDR3 length equals 15 residues. The DNA of the CDR3 is TGCGCCAGCAGCTGGGGACTCGGCGGGAACACTGAAGCTTTCTTT. Amino acid sequence: CASSWGLGGNTEAFF.

Here the CDR3 reads CAWSQPYLTSGGDYEQYF. The CDR3 DNA reads as TGTGCCTGGAGTCAGCCTTACCTGACTAGCGGTGGGGACTACGAGCAGTACTTC. V gene TRBV30 combines with J gene TRBJ2-7; 9 positions match TRBD2. V gave up 2 bases and J gave up 3 bases; unmatched junction bases: 17. Germline V lookup: CDR1 GTSNPN, CDR2 SVGIG (reference sequence). CDR3 length: 18 amino acids.

This clonotype was seen repeatedly, ten times or more. This chain links TRBV28 with TRBJ1-2; D possibly corresponds to TRBD1 (6 bases). The CDR3 has 13 residues. V was clipped by 6 bases and J by 6 bases, with 14 bases between them. Germline-derived CDR1 and CDR2 are MDHEN and SYDVKM. CDR3 protein: CASRLQGMDGYTF. The DNA for the CDR3 is TGTGCCAGCAGACTACAGGGAATGGATGGCTACACCTTC.

Regarding this clonotype: This may stem from a read error, because a much larger clone lies one nucleotide away. V and J are TRBV6-2 or TRBV6-3 and TRBJ2-5; 12 nucleotides agree with TRBD1. Germline CDR1 is MNHEY and CDR2 is SVGEGT. The J segment lost 6 bases and the V segment lost 4 bases, leaving 6 bases of the junction unmatched. The CDR3 consists of 15 residues. The CDR3 spells CASSSPGQGAKTQYF. The CDR3 DNA reads as TGTGCCAGCAGTTCCCCGGGACAGGGGGCGAAGACCCAGTACTTC.

The chain uses TRBV30 and TRBJ2-7; 9 bases line up with TRBD1. The CDR3 is 13 residues long. J gave up 2 bases and V 3 bases, and 2 bases lay outside the gene matches. The V gene's germline CDR1 is GTSNPN and CDR2 SVGIG (reference sequence). CDR3 sequence: CAWRGTGTYEQYF. Written as DNA, the CDR3 is TGTGCCTGGAGAGGGACAGGGACCTACGAGCAGTACTTC.

In this sample, this clonotype turned up many times. This rearrangement joins TRBV11-2 to TRBJ2-2; D is unclear. The V end was cut by 5 bases, the J end by 3 bases, with 13 bases between. Germline CDR1 reads SGHAT; CDR2 reads FQNNGV. The CDR3 contains 15 residues. The CDR3 DNA follows: TGTGCCAGCAGCAAACTGCGTGGGGACACCGGGGAGCTGTTTTTT. Translating it yields CASSKLRGDTGELFF.

V and J are TRBV10-3 and TRBJ2-6; 9 bases are shared with TRBD1. Germline V lookup: CDR1 ENHRY, CDR2 SYGVKD. The CDR3 has 16 residues. The trim removed 5 bases at V and 3 bases at J, leaving 5 bases unmatched. This chain's CDR3 is CAISPWTGVGANVLTF. Here the CDR3 DNA reads TGTGCCATCAGTCCATGGACAGGGGTTGGGGCCAACGTCCTGACTTTC.

The chain carries TRBV7-9 and TRBJ2-7; 9 nucleotides match TRBD2. Trimming at V came to 3 bases and at J to 2 bases, leaving 14 bases not matched to a gene. The CDR3 is 18 residues long. Germline V gene sequence: CDR1 SEHNR, CDR2 FQNEAQ (reference sequence). Written as DNA, the CDR3 is TGTGCCAGCAGCTTGGGGCGAGCGGGAGGCCTAGATCCCTACGAGCAGTACTTC. This sequence encodes CASSLGRAGGLDPYEQYF.

The chain joins TRBV27 to TRBJ2-2; 8 nucleotides match TRBD2. Per germline, CDR1 MNHEY and CDR2 SMNVEV (reference sequence). This CDR3 has 16 residues. With 7 bases clipped from V and 1 base from J, the junction kept 8 bases outside the gene matches. DNA for the CDR3: TGTGCCAGCATAGCTTATAGCGGGAAGAACACCGGGGAGCTGTTTTTT. Residues: CASIAYSGKNTGELFF.